This T cell receptor beta chain was sequenced in a study of blood T cell repertoires in COVID-19. Background on the study: The United States, Italy and Spain provided the acute and convalescent COVID-19 samples.

Profiling relied on immunoSEQ multiplex PCR, and the TCRdb table lists in-frame clones only, not all of them. This table has about 230,000 clones, 75% to 90% appearing once. This CDR3 has 14 residues. Germline lookup yields CDR1 SGHRS and CDR2 YFSETQ. Trimming took off 0 bases at V and 5 bases at J, with 11 bases between the two ends. Worth noting for this clone: The identical CDR3 is also encoded by other nucleotide sequences in the sample.

This chain links TRBV5-1 with TRBJ2-5; D perhaps matches TRBD2 (5 bases). The sequenced sample was peripheral blood. The TCR was taken from a woman aged 65 to 85 with active or convalescent COVID-19. CDR3 in DNA: TGCGCCAGCAGCTTGGGCGGGCCTGGGGAGACCCAGTACTTC. Its translation is CASSLGGPGETQYF.